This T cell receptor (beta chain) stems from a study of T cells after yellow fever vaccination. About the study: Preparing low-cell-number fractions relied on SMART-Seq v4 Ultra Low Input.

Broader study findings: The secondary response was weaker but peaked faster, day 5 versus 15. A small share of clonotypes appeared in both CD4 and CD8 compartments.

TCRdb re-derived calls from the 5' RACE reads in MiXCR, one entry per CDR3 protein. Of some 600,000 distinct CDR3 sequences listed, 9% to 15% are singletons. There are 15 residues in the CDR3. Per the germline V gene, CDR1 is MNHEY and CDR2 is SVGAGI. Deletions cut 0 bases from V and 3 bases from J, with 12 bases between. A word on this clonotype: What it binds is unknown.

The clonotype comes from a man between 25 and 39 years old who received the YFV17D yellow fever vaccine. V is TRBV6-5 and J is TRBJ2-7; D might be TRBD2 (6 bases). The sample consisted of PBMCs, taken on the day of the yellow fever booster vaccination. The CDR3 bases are TGTGCCAGCAGTTACTCAATGGGACTTTACTACGAGCAGTACTTC. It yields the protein CASSYSMGLYYEQYF.